These 12 T cell receptor beta chains originate from one sample sequenced in a study of T cell responses to AZD1222 COVID-19 vaccine. The protocol was immunoSEQ multiplex PCR, while the TCRdb copy is restricted to in-frame clones and leaves out a portion. The table includes more than 85,000 clones, less than 90% detected once. Sequencing used peripheral blood, obtained on day 0 of AZD1222 vaccination. These receptor sequences come from an adult in good health.

The chain is built from TRBV9 and TRBJ2-5; the match to TRBD1 covers 10 bases. The germline gives CDR1 SGDLS, CDR2 YYNGEE. With 3 bases clipped from V and 3 bases from J, the junction kept 11 bases outside the gene matches. The CDR3 runs 17 residues. CDR3 coding DNA: TGTGCCAGCAGCGCCGACAGGGGGCGCCCCCAAGAAGAGACCCAGTACTTC. It yields the protein CASSADRGRPQEETQYF.

The gene calls are TRBV6-1 and TRBJ1-6; D gene unclear. The CDR3 covers 14 residues. Germline V CDR1 and CDR2: MNHNS, SASEGT. V gave up 2 bases and J gave up 8 bases, with 10 bases separating them. The CDR3 protein is CASSETTLDSPLHF. The CDR3 bases are TGTGCCAGCAGTGAAACAACTTTGGATTCACCCCTCCACTTT.

Regarding this clone: Other DNA sequences within the sample encode an identical CDR3. The chain uses TRBV6-5 and TRBJ2-2, with 7 bases that match TRBD2. Germline V gene data show CDR1 as MNHEY and CDR2 as SVGAGI. Trimming at V came to 9 bases and at J to 10 bases, leaving 17 bases not matched to a gene. The CDR3 covers 15 residues. The CDR3 DNA reads as TGTGCCAGTTGGTTTAACGTGCGGGAGTGGGCGGAGCTGTTTTTT. As protein: CASWFNVREWAELFF.

This chain uses TRBV18 with TRBJ1-1; D may be TRBD1 (5 bases). The CDR3 has 14 residues. V lost 3 bases and J lost 5, with 13 bases in between. Germline CDR1 and CDR2: KGHSH and LQKENI. CDR3 residues: CASSPGGVGTEAFF. CDR3 bases: TGTGCCAGCTCACCTGGGGGTGTAGGGACTGAAGCTTTCTTT.

J is TRBJ2-1 and V is TRBV10-1, with D hard to call. Germline V gene sequence: CDR1 WNHNN, CDR2 SYGVQD (reference sequence). Trimming pared 1 base from V and 5 bases from J, leaving 6 bases between. The CDR3 is 13 amino acids. The CDR3 sequence: CASSEYVDNEQFF. The CDR3 coding sequence is TGCGCCAGCAGTGAGTATGTTGACAATGAGCAGTTCTTC.

The rearrangement links TRBV6-5 to TRBJ1-2, with D unresolved. Germline V gene data show CDR1 as MNHEY and CDR2 as SVGAGI. There are 13 residues in the CDR3. V was clipped by 7 bases and J by 1 base, with 10 bases between them. The CDR3 protein is CASKRRINYGYTF. CDR3 sequence (DNA): TGTGCCAGCAAGAGGAGAATTAACTATGGCTACACCTTC.

The gene calls are TRBV5-5 and TRBJ2-7, with TRBD1 as a possible D gene (7 bases). V was clipped by 4 bases and J by 1 base, with 12 bases between them. The CDR3 has 14 amino acids. Per the germline V gene, CDR1 is SGHKS and CDR2 is YYEKEE (reference sequence). CDR3 sequence reads: CASSLTGTSYEQYF. The CDR3 DNA reads TGTGCCAGCAGCCTGACAGGGACTTCCTACGAGCAGTACTTC.

V usage is TRBV3-1 (or the pseudogene TRBV3-2) and J usage is TRBJ2-7; D is unclear. This CDR3 comprises 13 residues. V gave up 1 base and J gave up 6 bases, with 10 bases separating them. The germline gives CDR1 LGHDT, CDR2 YNNKEL (reference sequence). CDR3 DNA sequence: TGTGCCAGCAGCCAAGGGGCACTCGGCGAGCAGTACTTC. Its translation: CASSQGALGEQYF.

This chain joins TRBV6-5 and TRBJ1-2, with 7 bases aligning to TRBD1. The CDR3 covers 12 residues. V lost 7 bases, J lost 12 bases, and 11 bases stayed unmatched. Looked up from germline, CDR1 is MNHEY and CDR2 is SVGAGI. The CDR3 sequence is CASTDRASDNTF. The CDR3 DNA sequence: TGTGCCAGCACCGACAGGGCCTCTGATAACACCTTC.

The gene calls are TRBV2 and TRBJ1-1; D is perhaps TRBD1 (5 bases). Germline V gene lookup returns CDR1 SNHLY and CDR2 FYNNEI. V was cut by 3 bases and J by 4 bases, with 12 bases left in between. This CDR3 is 14 amino acids long. CDR3 sequence: CASSELGLGTEAFF. CDR3 DNA sequence: TGTGCCAGCAGTGAGTTGGGGCTGGGCACTGAAGCTTTCTTT.

The chain links TRBV27 to TRBJ1-5; D is unclear. V was trimmed by 3 bases and J by 3 bases, leaving 6 bases between them. This CDR3 has 13 amino acids. CDR1 and CDR2 (germline): MNHEY, SMNVEV (reference sequence). CDR3 sequence reads: CASSLWFNQPQHF. The CDR3 DNA reads TGTGCCAGCAGTTTGTGGTTCAATCAGCCCCAGCATTTT.

CDR3 in DNA: TGTGCCAGCAGTCCGGGACTAGAACAGACCCAGTACTTC. This codes for CASSPGLEQTQYF. This chain links TRBV6-5 with TRBJ2-5; 8 bases are a match to TRBD2. Germline CDR1 MNHEY, CDR2 SVGAGI. The CDR3 consists of 13 residues. J gave up 6 bases and V 5 bases, and 5 bases lay outside the gene matches.